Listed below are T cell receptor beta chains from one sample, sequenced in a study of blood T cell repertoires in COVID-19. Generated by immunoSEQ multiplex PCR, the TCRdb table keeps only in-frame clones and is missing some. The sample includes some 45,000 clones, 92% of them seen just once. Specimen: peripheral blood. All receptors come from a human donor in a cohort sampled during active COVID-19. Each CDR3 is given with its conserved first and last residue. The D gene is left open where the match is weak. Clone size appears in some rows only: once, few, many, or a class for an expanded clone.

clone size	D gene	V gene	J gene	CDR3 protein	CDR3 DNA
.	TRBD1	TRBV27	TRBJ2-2	CASSFRGQGLDMILSGPTGELFF	TGTGCCAGCAGTTTCCGCGGACAGGGACTGGATATGATCTTAAGCGGGCCCACCGGGGAGCTGTTTTTT
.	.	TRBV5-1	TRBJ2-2	CASSRWAESGELFF	TGCGCCAGCAGCCGATGGGCCGAATCCGGGGAGCTGTTTTTT
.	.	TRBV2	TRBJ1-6	CASTEGGGRTLHF	TGTGCCAGCACCGAAGGGGGGGGCCGGACCCTCCACTTT
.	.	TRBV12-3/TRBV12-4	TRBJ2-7	CASSLGLAGEQYF	TGTGCCAGCAGTTTGGGACTTGCGGGCGAGCAGTACTTC
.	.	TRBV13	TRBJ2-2	CASSWGRTGGTGELFF	TGTGCCAGCAGCTGGGGTCGGACAGGAGGGACCGGGGAGCTGTTTTTT
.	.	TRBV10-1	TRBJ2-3	CASRAGVAADTQYF	TGCGCCAGCAGAGCAGGGGTTGCGGCAGATACGCAGTATTTT
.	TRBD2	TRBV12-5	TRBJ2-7	CASGPGQGLAGGPEQYF	TGTGCTAGTGGTCCGGGACAGGGACTAGCGGGAGGGCCGGAGCAGTACTTC
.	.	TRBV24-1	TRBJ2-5	CATSDPSPGFQETQYF	TGTGCCACCAGTGACCCCTCACCAGGGTTCCAAGAGACCCAGTACTTC
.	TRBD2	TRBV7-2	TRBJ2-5	CASSLYRTSRSETQYF	TGTGCCAGCAGCTTATATCGGACTAGCAGATCCGAGACCCAGTACTTC
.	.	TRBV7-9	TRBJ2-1	CASRPAGHEQFF	TGTGCCAGCAGACCGGCGGGACATGAGCAGTTCTTC
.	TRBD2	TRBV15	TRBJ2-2	CATSRKTSGSNTGELFF	TGTGCCACCAGCAGAAAGACTAGCGGGTCGAACACCGGGGAGCTGTTTTTT
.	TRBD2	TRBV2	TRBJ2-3	CASRLAGSTDTQYF	TGTGCCAGCAGGTTAGCGGGTAGCACAGATACGCAGTATTTT
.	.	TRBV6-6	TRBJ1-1	CASSYAEPNTEAFF	TGTGCCAGCAGTTACGCAGAACCGAACACTGAAGCTTTCTTT
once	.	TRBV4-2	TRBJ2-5	CASSQEGPGGTQYF	TGTGCCAGCAGCCAAGAGGGGCCCGGGGGGACCCAGTACTTC
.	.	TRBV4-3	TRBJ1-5	CASSQDYAGYTGPQHF	TGCGCCAGCAGCCAAGATTATGCCGGCTATACGGGGCCCCAGCATTTT
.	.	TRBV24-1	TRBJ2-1	CATSDPGKGEQFF	TGTGCCACCAGTGACCCCGGGAAAGGTGAGCAGTTCTTC
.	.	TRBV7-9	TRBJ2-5	CASSLARHETQYF	TGTGCCAGCAGCTTAGCCAGACACGAGACCCAGTACTTC
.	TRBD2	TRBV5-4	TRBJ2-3	CASSLGWEGRRDTQYF	TGTGCCAGCAGCTTGGGGTGGGAGGGCCGTAGAGATACGCAGTATTTT
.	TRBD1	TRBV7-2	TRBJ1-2	CASSVQGAMHGYTF	TGTGCCAGCAGCGTACAGGGGGCAATGCATGGCTACACCTTC
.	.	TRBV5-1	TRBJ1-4	CASSLGGGAEKLFF	TGCGCCAGCAGCTTGGGGGGTGGGGCCGAAAAACTGTTTTTT
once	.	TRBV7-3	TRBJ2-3	CASSLAHTDTQYF	TGTGCCAGCAGCTTAGCGCACACAGATACGCAGTATTTT
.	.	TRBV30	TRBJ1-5	CAWSVQGGNQPQHF	TGTGCCTGGAGTGTACAGGGTGGCAATCAGCCCCAGCATTTT
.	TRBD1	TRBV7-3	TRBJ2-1	CASSTTGGSEQFF	TGTGCCAGCAGCACGACAGGGGGCAGTGAGCAGTTCTTC
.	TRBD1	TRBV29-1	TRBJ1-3	CSVGQGGNTIYF	TGCAGCGTTGGACAGGGTGGAAACACCATATATTTT
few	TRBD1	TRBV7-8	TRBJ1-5	CASSRTGVRNQPQHF	TGTGCCAGCAGCAGAACAGGGGTTCGGAATCAGCCCCAGCATTTT
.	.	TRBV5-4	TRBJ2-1	CASSFGWEQFF	TGTGCCAGCAGCTTCGGGTGGGAGCAGTTCTTC
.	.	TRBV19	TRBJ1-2	CASSISGSVGYTF	TGTGCCAGTAGTATAAGCGGGTCGGTCGGCTACACCTTC
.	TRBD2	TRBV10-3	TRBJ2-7	CAISRLAGVEQYF	TGTGCCATCAGTCGACTAGCGGGAGTCGAGCAGTACTTC
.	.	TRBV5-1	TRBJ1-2	CASSSRLTNYGYTF	TGCGCCAGCAGCTCCAGACTTACTAACTATGGCTACACCTTC
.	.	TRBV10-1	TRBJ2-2	CASQEAGELFF	TGCGCCAGCCAAGAGGCCGGGGAGCTGTTTTTT
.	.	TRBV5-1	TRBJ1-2	CASSLELQVGQGYTF	TGCGCCAGCAGCTTGGAACTACAGGTGGGCCAAGGCTACACCTTC
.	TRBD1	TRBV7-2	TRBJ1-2	CASSPGQGGGYTF	TGTGCCAGCAGCCCGGGACAGGGGGGAGGCTACACCTTC
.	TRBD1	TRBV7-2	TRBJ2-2	CASSLWGQGKLNTGELFF	TGTGCCAGCAGCTTATGGGGACAGGGGAAATTGAACACCGGGGAGCTGTTTTTT
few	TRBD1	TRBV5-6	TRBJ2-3	CASLHRGRTDTQYF	TGTGCCAGCCTCCACAGGGGGCGCACAGATACGCAGTATTTT
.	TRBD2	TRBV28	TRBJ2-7	CASSSLWGLAGEQYF	TGTGCCAGCAGTTCACTATGGGGACTAGCTGGCGAGCAGTACTTC
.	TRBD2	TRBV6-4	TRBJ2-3	CASSDSKLAGEVAITDTQYF	TGTGCCAGCAGTGACTCTAAACTAGCGGGAGAGGTGGCGATCACAGATACGCAGTATTTT
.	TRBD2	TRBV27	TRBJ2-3	CASSLERLAGVVDTQYF	TGTGCCAGCAGTCTCGAGCGACTAGCGGGAGTGGTAGATACGCAGTATTTT
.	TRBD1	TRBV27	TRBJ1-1	CASSPQGVWTEAFF	TGTGCCAGCAGCCCACAGGGGGTGTGGACTGAAGCTTTCTTT
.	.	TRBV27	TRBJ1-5	CASSSRPHLRGRGQPQHF	TGTGCCAGCAGTTCACGCCCCCACCTTCGAGGGCGCGGTCAGCCCCAGCATTTT
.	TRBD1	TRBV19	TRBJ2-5	CASREAGQGTETQYF	TGTGCCAGTAGAGAAGCGGGACAGGGGACGGAGACCCAGTACTTC
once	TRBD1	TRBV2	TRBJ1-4	CASRGTGATTNEKLFF	TGTGCCAGCAGGGGGACAGGGGCGACAACTAATGAAAAACTGTTTTTT
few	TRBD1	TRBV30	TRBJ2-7	CAWEDRGVYEQYF	TGTGCCTGGGAGGACAGGGGGGTCTACGAGCAGTACTTC
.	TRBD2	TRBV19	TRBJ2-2	CASSVSGRTGTGELFF	TGTGCCAGTAGTGTAAGCGGGAGGACGGGCACCGGGGAGCTGTTTTTT
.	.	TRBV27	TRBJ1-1	CASSLSMRAFF	TGTGCCAGCAGTCTCTCGATGAGGGCTTTCTTT
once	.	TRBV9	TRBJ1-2	CASSPYHAGGYGYTF	TGTGCCAGCAGCCCCTACCACGCGGGGGGCTATGGCTACACCTTC
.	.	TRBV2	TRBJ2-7	CASRLQGSLLYEQYF	TGTGCCAGCAGACTACAGGGATCTCTCCTCTACGAGCAGTACTTC
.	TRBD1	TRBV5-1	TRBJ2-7	CASSLQGDSSYEQYF	TGCGCCAGCAGCTTACAGGGGGACAGCTCCTACGAGCAGTACTTC
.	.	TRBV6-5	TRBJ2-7	CASTKQGTYEQYF	TGTGCCAGCACTAAACAGGGTACCTACGAGCAGTACTTC
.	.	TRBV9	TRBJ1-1	CASSVAQMNTEAFF	TGTGCCAGCAGCGTAGCCCAGATGAACACTGAAGCTTTCTTT
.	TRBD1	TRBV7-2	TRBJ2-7	CASSAGTGTYEQYF	TGTGCCAGCAGCGCCGGGACAGGGACGTACGAGCAGTACTTC
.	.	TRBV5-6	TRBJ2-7	CASSSAPPGGRFGYEQYF	TGTGCCAGCAGCTCCGCCCCTCCCGGGGGGCGGTTTGGGTACGAGCAGTACTTC
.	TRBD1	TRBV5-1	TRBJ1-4	CASSGQGYNEKLFF	TGCGCCAGCAGCGGACAGGGCTATAATGAAAAACTGTTTTTT
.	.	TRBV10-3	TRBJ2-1	CAISGVKGAYNEQFF	TGTGCCATCAGTGGGGTGAAGGGGGCCTACAATGAGCAGTTCTTC
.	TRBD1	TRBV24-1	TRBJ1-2	CATSDYTGGNGYTF	TGTGCCACCAGTGACTATACAGGGGGAAATGGCTACACCTTC
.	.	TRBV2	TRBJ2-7	CASSELGLASEQYF	TGTGCCAGCAGTGAACTCGGGCTAGCCTCCGAGCAGTACTTC
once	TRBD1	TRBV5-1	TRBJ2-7	CASSLEQGVHEQYF	TGCGCCAGCAGCTTGGAACAGGGGGTCCACGAGCAGTACTTC
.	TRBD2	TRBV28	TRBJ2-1	CASSYASGRAHNEQFF	TGTGCCAGCAGTTACGCTAGCGGGAGGGCCCACAATGAGCAGTTCTTC
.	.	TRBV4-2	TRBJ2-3	CASRATGSRTDTQYF	TGTGCCAGCAGGGCGACGGGGTCCCGCACAGATACGCAGTATTTT
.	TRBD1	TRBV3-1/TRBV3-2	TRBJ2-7	CSGQGADEQYF	TGTTCCGGACAGGGGGCGGACGAGCAGTACTTC
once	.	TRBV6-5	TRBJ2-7	CASSSYRGYEQYF	TGTGCCAGCAGCTCATACCGGGGCTACGAGCAGTACTTC